The table lists the clone carrying this T cell receptor beta chain with a few counts. These data come from a study of T-cell memory formation after mild COVID-19. V was pared by 4 bases and J by 5 bases, with 22 bases between. Germline CDR1 SGHRS, CDR2 YFSETQ. There are 17 residues in the CDR3. TCRdb ran MiXCR on the 5' RACE reads and lists one entry per CDR3 protein. The top ten hold about 1.1% of the sample, which has tens of thousands of distinct CDR3 sequences, over 7.5% seen once. What was sequenced was PBMCs or a T cell subset sorted from them (not recorded which). The chain employs TRBV5-1 and TRBJ2-1, with D perhaps given as TRBD1 or TRBD2 (6 bases each). The receptor's source is a man between 18 and 29 years old who had mild COVID-19 (a few samples of this study predate the infection). Cell type and time point are not known. The CDR3 loop reads CASSTGAWRATDNEQFF. The CDR3 nucleotides are TGCGCCAGCAGCACGGGGGCCTGGCGGGCAACAGACAATGAGCAGTTCTTC.